The rows below give T cell receptor beta chains drawn from one sample of a study of blood T cell repertoires in COVID-19. Assay used: immunoSEQ multiplex PCR; TCRdb lists only in-frame clones, some missing. The sample has a few hundred thousand clones, roughly 90% seen once. Input material: peripheral blood. The source is a woman in her thirties with COVID-19, enrolled during active disease. Each CDR3 is given with its conserved first and last residue. The order of the fields is clone size, J gene, V gene, CDR3 length, CDR3 protein. Not every row has a clone size; where given, it reads once, few, many or a size class.

clone size: -; J gene: TRBJ1-1; V gene: TRBV28; CDR3 length: 12; CDR3 protein: CASSARQGEAFF
clone size: -; J gene: TRBJ1-5; V gene: TRBV30; CDR3 length: 13; CDR3 protein: CAWSGTGNQPQHF
clone size: -; J gene: TRBJ2-1; V gene: TRBV5-1; CDR3 length: 16; CDR3 protein: CASSSGGGSSYNEQFF
clone size: -; J gene: TRBJ2-2; V gene: TRBV10-3; CDR3 length: 16; CDR3 protein: CAISFLGTGDTGELFF
clone size: -; J gene: TRBJ1-3; V gene: TRBV3-1/TRBV3-2; CDR3 length: 14; CDR3 protein: CASSQGSSGNTIYF
clone size: -; J gene: TRBJ2-1; V gene: TRBV30; CDR3 length: 16; CDR3 protein: CAWRTIAGGSYNEQFF
clone size: -; J gene: TRBJ2-7; V gene: TRBV2; CDR3 length: 14; CDR3 protein: CASSRPGLAYEQYF
clone size: -; J gene: TRBJ2-7; V gene: TRBV9; CDR3 length: 16; CDR3 protein: CASSVGQSPYSGEQYF
clone size: -; J gene: TRBJ2-2; V gene: TRBV9; CDR3 length: 16; CDR3 protein: CASSVYAGRGTGELFF
clone size: -; J gene: TRBJ2-2; V gene: TRBV3-1/TRBV3-2; CDR3 length: 19; CDR3 protein: CASSLPVLAGGARAGELFF
clone size: -; J gene: TRBJ2-7; V gene: TRBV7-8; CDR3 length: 13; CDR3 protein: CASSFGGAYEQYF
clone size: few; J gene: TRBJ1-4; V gene: TRBV7-8; CDR3 length: 16; CDR3 protein: CASSLGQGYKNEKLFF
clone size: -; J gene: TRBJ2-7; V gene: TRBV28; CDR3 length: 13; CDR3 protein: CASRGTSDYEQCF
clone size: once; J gene: TRBJ2-7; V gene: TRBV3-1/TRBV3-2; CDR3 length: 12; CDR3 protein: CASSQGAGEQYF
clone size: -; J gene: TRBJ2-2; V gene: TRBV7-3; CDR3 length: 16; CDR3 protein: CASSLTLGLAIGELFF
clone size: -; J gene: TRBJ2-7; V gene: TRBV2; CDR3 length: 15; CDR3 protein: CASSEAPGQVNEQYF
clone size: -; J gene: TRBJ2-1; V gene: TRBV21-1; CDR3 length: 15; CDR3 protein: CASSKGTSGYNEQFF
clone size: -; J gene: TRBJ2-7; V gene: TRBV6-2/TRBV6-3; CDR3 length: 16; CDR3 protein: CASSYPPHRGFDEQYF
clone size: -; J gene: TRBJ1-5; V gene: TRBV10-2; CDR3 length: 13; CDR3 protein: CASSAQGQRPQHF
clone size: -; J gene: TRBJ1-3; V gene: TRBV14; CDR3 length: 16; CDR3 protein: CASSQDRVSSGNTIYF
clone size: -; J gene: TRBJ1-2; V gene: TRBV18; CDR3 length: 16; CDR3 protein: CASSPSTGGPLRGYTF
clone size: -; J gene: TRBJ1-2; V gene: TRBV7-8; CDR3 length: 13; CDR3 protein: CASSQTGNYGYTF